This T cell receptor beta chain appears in the sequencing data of a study of blood T cell repertoires in COVID-19. For the study at large: Collection of acute and convalescent COVID-19 samples took place in the United States, Italy and Spain. Sample material is recorded as cDNA or gDNA derived from T cells, B-cell-depleted T cells, or PBMCs.

As originally analysed: Estimation of nucleated cell counts relied on the amplification of reference gene primers. Here immunoSEQ multiplex PCR was the method, and the copy in TCRdb shows in-frame clones only, minus some. V, J and clone size are those of that table, while D and trimming were read from the DNA. The sample records roughly 150,000 clones, roughly four fifths being singletons. CDR3 length equals 16 residues. V was pared by 4 bases and J by 4 bases, with 12 bases of the junction left unmatched. Germline V gives CDR1 SGHRS, CDR2 YFSETQ. The TCR originated in a man between 70 and 80 years old with active or convalescent COVID-19. Input material: peripheral blood. The rearrangement uses TRBV5-1 and TRBJ1-2, with 8 bases aligning to TRBD1. The CDR3 DNA is TGCGCCAGCAGCCCAACACCGGGACAGGCGCTCTATGGCTACACCTTC. Translated: CASSPTPGQALYGYTF.